This entry lists 27 T cell receptor beta chains sequenced from one sample in a study of regulatory T cells in long-lasting Graves disease. Construction of the TCR beta libraries employed iRepertoire HTBI primers in conjunction with Arm-PCR of CDR3 regions. MiXCR, applied by TCRdb to the multiplex PCR reads, yields one record per CDR3 protein. The profile shows 360,000 or so distinct CDR3 sequences, about an eighth of them singletons. As for time point: newly diagnosed GD, antithyroid drugs for less than 3 months. Extracted RNA from PBMCs served as the source of the TCR library. These same records also appear under a second study, on T cells in Graves' hyperthyroidism and ophthalmopathy.

The starting material was peripheral blood mononuclear cells (PBMCs), obtained at new diagnosis, from a patient treated with antithyroid drugs. Receptors were obtained from a woman aged 18 to 35 with Graves disease.

This clonotype came up many times. This rearrangement joins TRBV6-1 to TRBJ1-5, with D tentatively TRBD1 (5 bases). The CDR3 runs 13 residues. Germline V gene sequence: CDR1 MNHNS, CDR2 SASEGT. V was cut by 6 bases and J by 2 bases, with 8 bases left in between. As DNA, the CDR3 is TGTGCCAGCAGAACCAGGGGCAATCAGCCCCAGCATTTT. It is translated as CASRTRGNQPQHF.

In the case of this clonotype: A read error may be the cause here, since a much bigger clone is one base away. J is TRBJ1-1 and V is TRBV14; possibly TRBD1 for D (5 bases). The CDR3 is 13 amino acids. Germline V gives CDR1 SGHDN, CDR2 FVKESK. CDR3 nucleotides: TGTGCCAGCAGCCAAACAAAGGACACTGAAGCTTCCTTT. Protein: CASSQTKDTEASF.

This clonotype was recorded at least ten times. CDR3 DNA: TGTGCCAGCGCTACCCACCCGGGTGGAGAGACCCAGTACTTC. The encoded protein is CASATHPGGETQYF. The chain couples TRBV11-2 to TRBJ2-5; D call uncertain. There are 14 residues in the CDR3. With 8 bases removed from V and 4 bases from J, the gap between germline ends came to 17 bases. The germline gives CDR1 SGHAT, CDR2 FQNNGV.

A note on this clonotype: Since a much larger clone is just one base distant, this may be a read error. Given the absence of the conserved phenylalanine or tryptophan at the CDR3 end, a read error is likely. The DNA of the CDR3 is TGTGCCAGCAGTGATGAGTTCGGGAGGGGGAATCAGCCCCAGCATTCT. Translation: CASSDEFGRGNQPQHS. The V call is TRBV2, the J call TRBJ1-5; tentatively, D is TRBD1 (6 bases). V was trimmed by 3 bases and J by 4 bases, leaving 16 bases between them. In germline, CDR1 is SNHLY, CDR2 FYNNEI. There are 16 residues in the CDR3.

This clonotype was found many times. This chain joins TRBV6-1 and TRBJ2-1; no definite D call. CDR1 is MNHNS, CDR2 SASEGT, per germline. Deletions cut 1 base from V and 3 bases from J, with 13 bases between. This CDR3 has 16 amino acids. The CDR3 spells CASSEVASNFYNEQFF. The CDR3 coding sequence is TGTGCCAGCAGTGAAGTGGCCAGCAATTTCTACAATGAGCAGTTCTTC.

This clonotype was counted ten times or more. The chain uses TRBV30 and TRBJ2-1, with 9 bases that match TRBD2. Germline V gene sequence: CDR1 GTSNPN, CDR2 SVGIG (reference sequence). V lost 0 bases to trimming and J lost 6 bases; unmatched junction nucleotides: 12. The CDR3 length is 17 residues. The CDR3 region is CAWSVLRTSASTNEQFF. CDR3 nucleotide sequence: TGTGCCTGGAGTGTACTAAGGACTAGCGCCTCGACCAATGAGCAGTTCTTC.

This clonotype occurred many times. The chain recombines TRBV18 with TRBJ2-5, with D hard to call. Germline V CDR1 and CDR2: KGHSH, LQKENI. Trimming left V 5 bases short and J 5 bases short, with 12 bases between. The CDR3 is 13 residues long. This CDR3 is CASSWGSKETQYF. The CDR3 DNA follows: TGTGCCAGCTCATGGGGATCCAAGGAGACCCAGTACTTC.

On this clonotype itself: Just one base apart from a much larger clone, this may be a read error. V is TRBV11-2 and J is TRBJ2-1; D may be TRBD2 (6 bases). Germline values: CDR1 SGHAT, CDR2 FQNNGV. The germline V and J ends were trimmed by 4 bases and 1 base, with 23 bases remaining between them. The CDR3 is made up of 19 amino acids. For the CDR3, the DNA is TGTGCCAGCAGCTCCCCTGCCGGGGAGAGGGGAGGTTCCTACAATGAGCAGTTCTTC. Amino acid sequence: CASSSPAGERGGSYNEQFF.

With regard to this clonotype: Since a much larger clone is just one base distant, this may be a read error. CDR3 residues: CASSRTRENNEQFF. Written as DNA, the CDR3 is TGTGCCAGCAGTCGGACTAGAGAGAACAATGAGCAGTTCTTC. The chain links TRBV6-1 to TRBJ2-1; 7 positions match TRBD2. CDR3 length: 14 amino acids. V lost 5 bases to trimming and J lost 5 bases; unmatched junction nucleotides: 6. Germline assignment: CDR1 MNHNS and CDR2 SASEGT.

The V call is TRBV27, the J call TRBJ2-5; a possible D gene is TRBD2 (6 bases). The V and J ends lost 4 bases and 2 bases respectively, with 23 bases between them. The CDR3 totals 18 residues. The germline V gene encodes CDR1 MNHEY and CDR2 SMNVEV (reference sequence). The CDR3 DNA follows: TGTGCCAGCAGTTCCATTACTAGCCCGATACCTCGACAAGAGACCCAGTACTTC. Protein sequence: CASSSITSPIPRQETQYF.

This clonotype was observed at least ten times. This chain connects TRBV12-3 or TRBV12-4 to TRBJ1-1; tentatively, D is TRBD1 (5 bases). The V and J ends lost 5 bases and 5 bases respectively, with 12 bases between them. The CDR3 loop spans 13 amino acids. The CDR3 nucleotides read TGTGCCAGCAGTCAAAGGGGAGATACTGAAGCTTTCTTT. As protein: CASSQRGDTEAFF.

V usage is TRBV4-2 and J usage is TRBJ1-2; unclear D gene. Germline V gene lookup returns CDR1 LGHNA and CDR2 YNFKEQ. The CDR3 is made up of 14 amino acids. V gave up 3 bases and J gave up 2 bases, with 10 bases separating them. The CDR3: CASSQRIENYGYTF. The CDR3 nucleotides read TGTGCCAGCAGCCAGAGAATAGAGAACTATGGCTACACCTTC.

This clonotype showed up just a few times. DNA of the CDR3: TGCAGCGTGGCCGGACAGGGGAGCTATGGCTACACCTTC. Translation: CSVAGQGSYGYTF. The chain employs TRBV29-1 and TRBJ1-2; 9 nucleotides match TRBD1. The CDR3 sequence is 13 residues long. V dropped 6 bases and J dropped 4; count of bases not matched to a gene: 6. Germline CDR1 and CDR2: SQVTM and ANQGSEA.

This clonotype was detected many times. The V and J genes are TRBV12-3 or TRBV12-4 and TRBJ1-1; 10 bases are a match to TRBD1. The CDR3 has 13 residues. V shed 7 bases and J 10 bases; nucleotides not matched to a gene: 9. The DNA of the CDR3 is TGTGCCAGCATCCCGGACAGGGGGTGGAGAGCTTTCTTT. Protein product: CASIPDRGWRAFF.

In this sample, this clonotype turned up many times. The J gene is TRBJ2-7, the V gene TRBV28; D may be TRBD2 (5 bases). V dropped 5 bases and J dropped 5 bases, with 16 bases sitting between them. This CDR3 has 14 amino acids. Germline V gene sequence: CDR1 MDHEN, CDR2 SYDVKM. The CDR3, as DNA: TGTGCCAGCAGTACACTAGGGTTCGTCCACGAGCAGTACTTC. Protein: CASSTLGFVHEQYF.

The rearrangement joins TRBV18 to TRBJ2-7; 7 bases are shared with TRBD2. The CDR3 totals 14 residues. V shed 6 bases, J shed 1 base, and the junction held 6 bases outside the gene matches. From germline, CDR1 is KGHSH and CDR2 LQKENI. The CDR3: CASSSDSGSYEQYF. In DNA, the CDR3 is TGTGCCAGCTCCTCGGATAGCGGGTCCTACGAGCAGTACTTC.

Many counts were recorded for this clonotype. This rearrangement joins TRBV2 to TRBJ2-1, with 11 bases lining up with TRBD2. From germline, CDR1 is SNHLY and CDR2 FYNNEI. The junction had 7 bases not matched to a gene; V was cut back by 5 bases and J by 4 bases. The CDR3 sequence is 16 residues long. The CDR3 spells CASSQPRLAGYNEQFF. For the CDR3, the DNA is TGTGCCAGCAGTCAACCTCGACTAGCGGGGTACAATGAGCAGTTCTTC.

This clonotype was observed once. The chain uses TRBV4-1 and TRBJ1-5; 7 nucleotides agree with TRBD1. The V gene's germline CDR1 is MGHRA and CDR2 YSYEKL. This CDR3 has 15 residues. The ends lost 4 bases at V and 4 bases at J; junction bases unmatched: 7. The CDR3 nucleotides are TGCGCCAGCAGCCCCGGAGGGGGCAGGAATCAGCCCCAGCATTTT. It encodes CASSPGGGRNQPQHF.

The J gene is TRBJ2-2, the V gene TRBV7-8; D perhaps matches TRBD2 (5 bases). CDR3 length equals 17 residues. V lost 1 base to trimming and J lost 2 bases, with 14 bases between them. From germline, CDR1 is SGHVS and CDR2 FQNEAQ. Here the CDR3 DNA reads TGTGCCAGCAGCTTAGTTGGTAGGACTCTCAACACCGGGGAGCTGTTTTTT. It translates to CASSLVGRTLNTGELFF.

The rearrangement joins TRBV7-9 to TRBJ2-2, with D unclear. CDR1 SEHNR and CDR2 FQNEAQ come from the germline V gene (reference sequence). The V gene lost 5 bases and the J gene lost 7 bases, with 11 bases spanning the gap. The CDR3 has 13 amino acids. CDR3 DNA: TGTGCCAGCAGCCCGATAGTGGACGGGGAGCTGTTTTTT. This translates into CASSPIVDGELFF.

This clonotype was counted ten times or more. Here the CDR3 DNA reads TGTGCCAGCAGTCCTGGGGTAAGGACTGAAGCTTTCTTT. It is translated as CASSPGVRTEAFF. The chain couples TRBV7-9 to TRBJ1-1; no reliable D call. Germline V gene sequence: CDR1 SEHNR, CDR2 FQNEAQ (reference sequence). This CDR3 spans 13 amino acids. The ends were cut back, 6 bases at V and 5 bases at J, with 13 bases in the middle.

This chain links TRBV2 with TRBJ2-1, with a weak D call TRBD2 (6 bases). Trimming stripped 5 bases from V and 2 bases from J, with 16 bases between. There are 16 residues in the CDR3. CDR1 is SNHLY and CDR2 is FYNNEI in the germline V gene. In DNA form, the CDR3 reads TGTGCCAGCAGTCGTCTAGCGACGGGGGCCTACAATGAGCAGTTCTTC. This gives the protein CASSRLATGAYNEQFF.

This clonotype was seen only a few times. It may be a read error: a sequence one base away is much more abundant. The rearrangement joins TRBV11-2 to TRBJ2-7; D possibly matches TRBD1 or TRBD2 (5 bases each). Looked up from germline, CDR1 is SGHAT and CDR2 is FQNNGV. V lost 5 bases to trimming and J lost 0 bases, with 11 bases between them. This CDR3 comprises 14 residues. For the CDR3, the DNA is TGTGCCAGCAGCCGGGGCGCAGGCTCCTACGAGCAGTACTTC. Translation gives CASSRGAGSYEQYF.

V usage is TRBV5-1 and J usage is TRBJ2-1; 7 positions match TRBD2. Germline V gene sequence: CDR1 SGHRS, CDR2 YFSETQ. Germline trimming cut 2 bases from V and 4 bases from J; bases unmatched to any gene: 9. The CDR3 spans 16 residues. CDR3 bases: TGCGCCAGCAGCTTATCTGTGGCTAGCGGATACAATGAGCAGTTCTTC. This encodes CASSLSVASGYNEQFF.

This clonotype was found many times. The chain recombines TRBV12-3 or TRBV12-4 with TRBJ2-6; D assignment may be TRBD1 or TRBD2 (6 bases each). The V end lost 0 bases, the J end lost 0 bases, and 18 bases lay between the germline ends. This CDR3 comprises 20 residues. The DNA of the CDR3 is TGTGCCAGCAGTTTAGCACAGGGAGTGGGAGGAAGCTCTGGGGCCAACGTCCTGACTTTC. As protein: CASSLAQGVGGSSGANVLTF.

This clonotype was picked up a small number of times. V gene TRBV19 combines with J gene TRBJ1-4; D call uncertain. V was cut by 3 bases and J by 0 bases, with 14 bases left in between. Germline V lookup: CDR1 LNHDA, CDR2 SQIVND (reference sequence). The CDR3 loop spans 17 amino acids. The CDR3 DNA reads as TGTGCCAGTAGTATCATAGACTATATGGCAACTAATGAAAAACTGTTTTTT. Amino acid sequence: CASSIIDYMATNEKLFF.

This clonotype showed up many times. This rearrangement joins TRBV27 to TRBJ2-7; TRBD1 is a possible D gene (5 bases). CDR3 length: 13 amino acids. Trimming took off 6 bases at V and 3 bases at J, with 12 bases between the two ends. Germline CDR1 is MNHEY and CDR2 is SMNVEV (reference sequence). Here the CDR3 DNA reads TGTGCCAGCAGACCGACAGAGTACTACGAGCAGTACGTC. As protein: CASRPTEYYEQYV.